This T cell receptor (beta chain) was recorded in a study of identical twins. TCRdb processed the 5' RACE reads anew with MiXCR; each CDR3 protein has one entry. The sample gives 200,000 to 300,000 distinct CDR3 sequences, roughly an eighth of which show up once; 3.5% to 5% is in the top ten. Per germline, CDR1 DFQATT and CDR2 SNEGSKA (reference sequence). The V segment lost 6 bases and the J segment 4 bases; nucleotides outside the gene matches: 7. CDR3 length: 15 residues. Separately, the same data were catalogued under a study of yellow fever vaccine responses in identical twins.

The chain has TRBV20-1 and TRBJ2-1; 12 bases match TRBD2. The sequencing sample was made of memory (CD45RO+) T cells sorted from blood. This clonotype was sampled from a woman younger than 30 in good health. The CDR3: CSALLAGGKYNEQFF. The CDR3 DNA follows: TGCAGTGCCTTACTAGCGGGGGGAAAATACAATGAGCAGTTCTTC.